At least ten counts were recorded for the clone carrying this TCR beta chain. Per the authors' pipeline: Reference gene primer amplification in the assay estimated nucleated cell counts. The protocol was immunoSEQ multiplex PCR, while the TCRdb copy is restricted to in-frame clones and leaves out a portion. V and J calls plus clone size are reproduced from that table; the DNA served to infer D and trimming. The repertoire consists of about 180,000 clones, with under 85% occurring once and the leading ten covering under 10%. The CDR3 loop spans 15 amino acids. The V segment lost 3 bases and the J segment 3 bases; nucleotides outside the gene matches: 5. CDR1 and CDR2 from the germline V gene are KGHSH and LQKENI. This sample is drawn from a study of blood T cell repertoires in COVID-19.

The specimen was peripheral blood. The source is a woman between 70 and 85 years old with COVID-19, enrolled during active disease. V and J are TRBV18 and TRBJ1-5; TRBD1 agrees at 7 bases. CDR3 DNA: TGTGCCAGCTCACCCGCCGGACAGGACAATCAGCCCCAGCATTTT. Protein product: CASSPAGQDNQPQHF.